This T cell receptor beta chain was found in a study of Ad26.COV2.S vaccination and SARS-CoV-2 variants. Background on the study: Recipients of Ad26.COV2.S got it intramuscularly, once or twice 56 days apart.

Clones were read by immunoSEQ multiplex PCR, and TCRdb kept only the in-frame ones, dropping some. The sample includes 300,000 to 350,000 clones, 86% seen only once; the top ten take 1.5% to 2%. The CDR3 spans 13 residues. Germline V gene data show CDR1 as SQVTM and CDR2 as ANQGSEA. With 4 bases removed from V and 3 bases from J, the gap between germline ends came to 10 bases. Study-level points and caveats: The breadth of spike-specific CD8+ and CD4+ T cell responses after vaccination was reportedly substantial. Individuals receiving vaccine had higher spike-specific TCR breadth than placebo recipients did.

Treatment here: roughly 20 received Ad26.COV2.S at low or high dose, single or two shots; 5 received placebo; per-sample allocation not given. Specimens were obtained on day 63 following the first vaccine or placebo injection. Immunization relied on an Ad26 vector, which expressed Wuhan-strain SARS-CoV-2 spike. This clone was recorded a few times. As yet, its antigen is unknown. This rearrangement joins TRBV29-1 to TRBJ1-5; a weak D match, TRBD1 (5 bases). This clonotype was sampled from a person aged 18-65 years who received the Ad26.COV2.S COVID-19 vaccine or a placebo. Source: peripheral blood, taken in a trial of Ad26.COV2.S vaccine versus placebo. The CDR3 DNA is TGCAGCGTTGTACAGGACCTCAATCAGCCCCAGCATTTT. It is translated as CSVVQDLNQPQHF. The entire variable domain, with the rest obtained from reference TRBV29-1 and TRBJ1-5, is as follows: SAVISQKPSRDICQRGTSLTIQCQVDSQVTMMFWYRQQPGQSLTLIATANQGSEATYESGFVIDKFPISRPNLTFSTLTVSNMSPEDSSIYLCSVVQDLNQPQHFGDGTRLSIL.